This T cell receptor beta chain came from a study of T-cell memory formation after mild COVID-19. Study-wide results and limits: Researchers report contracting CD4+ clones mostly in CM and EM, with CD8+ clones in EMRA. While clones contracting from day 15 to 85 were balanced between CD4 and CD8, later expanders leaned CD4+.

One entry per CDR3 protein, called by TCRdb with MiXCR from the 5' RACE reads. In the table there are roughly 280,000 distinct CDR3 sequences, roughly 8.2% of which are singletons. CDR1 is KGHSH, CDR2 LQKENI, per germline. The CDR3 extends over 14 amino acids. The V gene lost 0 bases and the J gene lost 1 base, with 5 bases spanning the gap. Details on this clonotype: As yet, its antigen is unknown.

The chain couples TRBV18 to TRBJ2-3; no clear D. Sequenced sample: PBMCs or a T cell subset sorted from them (not recorded which). The sequence came from a man between 18 and 35 years old who had mild COVID-19 (a few samples of this study predate the infection). Cell type and time point are not known. This chain's CDR3 is CASSPPRGTDTQYF. The DNA of the CDR3 is TGTGCCAGCTCACCACCTCGGGGCACAGATACGCAGTATTTT.